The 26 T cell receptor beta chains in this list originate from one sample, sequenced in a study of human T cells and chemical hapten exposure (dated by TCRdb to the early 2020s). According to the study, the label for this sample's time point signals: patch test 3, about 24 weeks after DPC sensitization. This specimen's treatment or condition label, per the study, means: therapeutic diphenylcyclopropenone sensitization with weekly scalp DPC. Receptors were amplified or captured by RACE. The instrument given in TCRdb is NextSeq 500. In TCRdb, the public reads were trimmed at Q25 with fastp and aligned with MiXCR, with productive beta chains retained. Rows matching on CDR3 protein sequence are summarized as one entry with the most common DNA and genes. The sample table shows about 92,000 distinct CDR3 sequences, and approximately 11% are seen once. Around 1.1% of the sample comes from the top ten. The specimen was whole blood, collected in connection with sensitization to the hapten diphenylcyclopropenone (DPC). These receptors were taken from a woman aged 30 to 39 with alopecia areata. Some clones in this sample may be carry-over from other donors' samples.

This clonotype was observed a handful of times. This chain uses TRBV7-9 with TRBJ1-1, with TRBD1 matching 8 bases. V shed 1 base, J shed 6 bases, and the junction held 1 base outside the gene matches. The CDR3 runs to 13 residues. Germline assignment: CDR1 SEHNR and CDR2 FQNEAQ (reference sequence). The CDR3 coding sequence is TGTGCCAGCAGCTTAGAGACAGGGGCTGAAGCTTTCTTT. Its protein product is CASSLETGAEAFF.

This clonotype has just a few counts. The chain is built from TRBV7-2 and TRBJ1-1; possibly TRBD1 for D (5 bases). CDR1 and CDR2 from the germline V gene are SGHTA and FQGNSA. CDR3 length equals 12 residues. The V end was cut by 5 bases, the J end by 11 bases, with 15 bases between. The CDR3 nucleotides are TGTGCCAGCAGCCGAACCCAGGGTTTGGCTTTCTTT. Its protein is CASSRTQGLAFF. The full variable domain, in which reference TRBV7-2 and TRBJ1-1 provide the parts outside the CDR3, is GAGVSQSPSNKVTEKGKDVELRCDPISGHTALYWYRQSLGQGLEFLIYFQGNSAPDKSGLPSDRFSAERTGGSVSTLTIQRTQQEDSAVYLCASSRTQGLAFFGQGTRLTVV.

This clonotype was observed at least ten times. CDR3 sequence (DNA): TGTGCCAGCACCGGGACAGGCAAAGAGACCCAGTACTTC. Encoded protein: CASTGTGKETQYF. V gene TRBV6-2 or TRBV6-3 combines with J gene TRBJ2-5; 8 nucleotides agree with TRBD1. CDR1 and CDR2 (germline): MNHEY, SVGEGT. Trimming took 7 bases from V and 3 from J; bases not matched to a gene: 4. This CDR3 contains 13 residues.

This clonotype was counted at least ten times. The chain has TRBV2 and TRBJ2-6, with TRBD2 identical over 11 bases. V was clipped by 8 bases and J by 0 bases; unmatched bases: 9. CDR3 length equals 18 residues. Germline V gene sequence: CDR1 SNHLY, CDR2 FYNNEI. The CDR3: CASRALAGGTSGANVLTF. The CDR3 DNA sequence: TGTGCCAGCCGTGCTCTAGCGGGGGGAACCTCTGGGGCCAACGTCCTGACTTTC.

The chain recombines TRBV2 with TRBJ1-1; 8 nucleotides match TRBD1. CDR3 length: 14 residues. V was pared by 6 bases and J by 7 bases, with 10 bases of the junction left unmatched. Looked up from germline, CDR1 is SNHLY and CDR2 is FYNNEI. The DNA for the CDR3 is TGTGCCAGCAGAAAACAGGGGGTAGAAGGTGAAGCTTTCTTT. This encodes CASRKQGVEGEAFF.

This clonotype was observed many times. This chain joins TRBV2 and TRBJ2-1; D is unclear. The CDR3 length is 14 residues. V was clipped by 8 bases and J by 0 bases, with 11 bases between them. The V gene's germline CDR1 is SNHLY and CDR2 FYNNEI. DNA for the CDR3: TGTGCCAGCCAAGCCAAGAGCTCCTACAATGAGCAGTTCTTC. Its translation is CASQAKSSYNEQFF.

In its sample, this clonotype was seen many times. CDR3 amino acids: CASSLDPGQGNQPQHF. The CDR3 nucleotides read TGCGCCAGCAGCTTGGACCCAGGGCAGGGGAATCAGCCCCAGCATTTT. The chain is built from TRBV5-1 and TRBJ1-5; tentatively, D is TRBD1 (6 bases). CDR1 SGHRS and CDR2 YFSETQ come from the germline V gene. V lost 0 bases and J 4 bases, leaving 14 bases between the germline ends. The CDR3 extends over 16 amino acids. The full variable domain, its missing parts supplied by reference TRBV5-1 and TRBJ1-5, is KAGVTQTPRYLIKTRGQQVTLSCSPISGHRSVSWYQQTPGQGLQFLFEYFSETQRNKGNFPGRFSGRQFSNSRSEMNVSTLELGDSALYLCASSLDPGQGNQPQHFGDGTRLSIL.

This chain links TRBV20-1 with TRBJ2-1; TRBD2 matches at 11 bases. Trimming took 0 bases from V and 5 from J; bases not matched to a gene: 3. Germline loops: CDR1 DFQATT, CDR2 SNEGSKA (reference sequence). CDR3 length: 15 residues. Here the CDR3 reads CSARDSGRADNEQFF. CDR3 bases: TGCAGTGCTAGAGATAGCGGGAGGGCCGACAATGAGCAGTTCTTC.

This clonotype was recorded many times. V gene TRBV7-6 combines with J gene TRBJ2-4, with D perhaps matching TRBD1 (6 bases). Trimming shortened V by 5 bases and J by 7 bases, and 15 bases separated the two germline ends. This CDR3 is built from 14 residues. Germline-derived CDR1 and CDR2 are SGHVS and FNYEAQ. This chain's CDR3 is CASSQSRTANIQYF. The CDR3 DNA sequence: TGTGCCAGCAGCCAAAGCCGGACAGCGAACATTCAGTACTTC.

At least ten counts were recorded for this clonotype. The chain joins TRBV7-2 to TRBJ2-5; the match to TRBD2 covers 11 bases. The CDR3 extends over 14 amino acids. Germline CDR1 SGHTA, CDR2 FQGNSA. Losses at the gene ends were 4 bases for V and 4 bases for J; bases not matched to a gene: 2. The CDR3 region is CASSSTSGAETQYF. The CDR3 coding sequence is TGTGCCAGCAGCTCGACTAGCGGGGCAGAGACCCAGTACTTC.

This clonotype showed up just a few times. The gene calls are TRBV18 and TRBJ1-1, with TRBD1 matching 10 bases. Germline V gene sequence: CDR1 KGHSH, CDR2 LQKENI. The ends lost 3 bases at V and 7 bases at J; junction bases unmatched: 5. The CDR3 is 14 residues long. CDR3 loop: CASSPDRGRVEAFF. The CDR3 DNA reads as TGTGCCAGCTCACCTGACAGGGGGCGGGTTGAAGCTTTCTTT.

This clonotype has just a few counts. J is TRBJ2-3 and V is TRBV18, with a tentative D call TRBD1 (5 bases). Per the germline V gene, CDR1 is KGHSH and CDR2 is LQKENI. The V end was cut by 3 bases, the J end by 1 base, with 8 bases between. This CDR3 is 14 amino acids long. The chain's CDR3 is CASSPIQGTDTQYF. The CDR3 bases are TGTGCCAGCTCACCGATACAGGGCACAGATACGCAGTATTTT.

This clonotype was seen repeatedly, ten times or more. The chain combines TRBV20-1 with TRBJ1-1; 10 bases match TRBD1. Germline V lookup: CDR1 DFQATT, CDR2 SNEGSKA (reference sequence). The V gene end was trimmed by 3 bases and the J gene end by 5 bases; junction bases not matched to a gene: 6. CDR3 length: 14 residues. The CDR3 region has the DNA TGCAGTGCTAGGCCAGGACAGGGGGGAACTGAAGCTTTCTTT. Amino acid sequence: CSARPGQGGTEAFF.

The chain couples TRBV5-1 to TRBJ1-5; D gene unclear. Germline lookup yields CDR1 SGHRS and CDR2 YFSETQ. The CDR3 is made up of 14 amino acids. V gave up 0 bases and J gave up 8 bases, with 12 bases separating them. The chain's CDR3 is CASSLGQRDEPQHF. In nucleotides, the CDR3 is TGCGCCAGCAGCTTGGGCCAGAGGGATGAGCCCCAGCATTTT.

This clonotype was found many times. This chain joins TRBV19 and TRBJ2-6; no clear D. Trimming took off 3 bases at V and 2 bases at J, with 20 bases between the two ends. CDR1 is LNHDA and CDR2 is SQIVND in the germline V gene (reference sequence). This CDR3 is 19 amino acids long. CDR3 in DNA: TGTGCCAGTAGTATTCAGCCGGGCACTCCATCGCCTGGGGCCAACGTCCTGACTTTC. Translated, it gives CASSIQPGTPSPGANVLTF.

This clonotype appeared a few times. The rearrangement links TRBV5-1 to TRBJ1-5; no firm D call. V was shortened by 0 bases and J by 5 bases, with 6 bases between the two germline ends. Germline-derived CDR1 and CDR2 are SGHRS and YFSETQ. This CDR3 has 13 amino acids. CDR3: CASSLGLDQPQHF. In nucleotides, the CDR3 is TGCGCCAGCAGCTTGGGGCTAGATCAGCCCCAGCATTTT.

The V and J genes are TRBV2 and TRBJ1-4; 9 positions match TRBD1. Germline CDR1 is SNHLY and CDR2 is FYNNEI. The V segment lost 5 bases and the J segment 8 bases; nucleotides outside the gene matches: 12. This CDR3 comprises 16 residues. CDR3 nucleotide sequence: TGTGCCAGCAGTCCGACAACCGGACAGGGGAAGGAAAAACTGTTTTTT. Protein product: CASSPTTGQGKEKLFF.

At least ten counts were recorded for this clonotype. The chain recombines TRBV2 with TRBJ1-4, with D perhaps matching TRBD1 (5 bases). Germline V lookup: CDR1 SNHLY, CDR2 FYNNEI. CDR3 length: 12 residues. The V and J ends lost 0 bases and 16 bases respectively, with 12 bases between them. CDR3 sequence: CASSEAPGGEFF. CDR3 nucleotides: TGTGCCAGCAGTGAAGCCCCTGGGGGAGAGTTTTTT.

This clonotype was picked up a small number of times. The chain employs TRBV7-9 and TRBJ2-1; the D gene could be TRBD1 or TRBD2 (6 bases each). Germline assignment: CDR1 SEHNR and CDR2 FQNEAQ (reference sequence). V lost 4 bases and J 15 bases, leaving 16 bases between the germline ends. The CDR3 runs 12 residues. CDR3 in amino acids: CASSSSAQGGFF. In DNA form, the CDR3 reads TGTGCCAGCAGCTCCTCGGCACAGGGAGGGTTCTTC.

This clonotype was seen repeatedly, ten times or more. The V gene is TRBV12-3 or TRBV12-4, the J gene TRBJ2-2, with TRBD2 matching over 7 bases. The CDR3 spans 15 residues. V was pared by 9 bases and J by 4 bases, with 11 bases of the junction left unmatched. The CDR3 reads CASGGSGSFTGELFF. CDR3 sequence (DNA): TGTGCCAGTGGGGGTAGCGGGTCCTTCACCGGGGAGCTGTTTTTT.

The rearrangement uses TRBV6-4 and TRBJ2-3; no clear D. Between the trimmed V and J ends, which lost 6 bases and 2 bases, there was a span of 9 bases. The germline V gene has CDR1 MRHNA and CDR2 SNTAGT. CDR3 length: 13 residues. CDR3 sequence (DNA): TGTGCCAGCAGAAACCGAAACACAGATACGCAGTATTTT. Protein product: CASRNRNTDTQYF.

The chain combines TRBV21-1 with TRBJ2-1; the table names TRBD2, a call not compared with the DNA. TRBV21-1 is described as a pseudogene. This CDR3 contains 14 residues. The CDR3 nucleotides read TGTGCCAGCCCTGGGACTAGCGTTTCGGATGAGCAGTTCTTC. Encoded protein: CASPGTSVSDEQFF.

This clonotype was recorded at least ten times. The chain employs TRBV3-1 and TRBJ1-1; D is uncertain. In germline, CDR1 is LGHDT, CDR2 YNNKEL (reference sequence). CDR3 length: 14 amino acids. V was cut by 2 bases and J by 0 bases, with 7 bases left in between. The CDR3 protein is CASSQHLMNTEAFF. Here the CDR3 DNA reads TGTGCCAGCAGCCAACATTTAATGAACACTGAAGCTTTCTTT.

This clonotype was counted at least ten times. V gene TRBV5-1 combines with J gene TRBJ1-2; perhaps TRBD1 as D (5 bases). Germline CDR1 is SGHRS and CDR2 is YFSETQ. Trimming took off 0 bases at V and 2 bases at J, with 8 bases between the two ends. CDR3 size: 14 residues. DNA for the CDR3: TGCGCCAGCAGCTTGGAGGGGCAGAACTATGGCTACACCTTC. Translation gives CASSLEGQNYGYTF.

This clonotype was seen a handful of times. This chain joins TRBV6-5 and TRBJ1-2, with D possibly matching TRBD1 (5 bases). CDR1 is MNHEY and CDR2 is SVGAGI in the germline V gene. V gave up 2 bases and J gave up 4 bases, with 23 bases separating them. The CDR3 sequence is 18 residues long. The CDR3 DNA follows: TGTGCCAGCAGTTACCTTCAACCGAGGGGAACAGTTATCTATGGCTACACCTTC. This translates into CASSYLQPRGTVIYGYTF.

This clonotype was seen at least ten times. CDR3 coding DNA: TGTGCCAGCAGTGAAGAGGGGCGGATAGATACGCAGTATTTT. Residues: CASSEEGRIDTQYF. This chain uses TRBV2 with TRBJ2-3; D might be TRBD1 (5 bases). The CDR3 is 14 residues long. The germline V and J ends were trimmed by 1 base and 5 bases, with 10 bases remaining between them. Looked up from germline, CDR1 is SNHLY and CDR2 is FYNNEI.